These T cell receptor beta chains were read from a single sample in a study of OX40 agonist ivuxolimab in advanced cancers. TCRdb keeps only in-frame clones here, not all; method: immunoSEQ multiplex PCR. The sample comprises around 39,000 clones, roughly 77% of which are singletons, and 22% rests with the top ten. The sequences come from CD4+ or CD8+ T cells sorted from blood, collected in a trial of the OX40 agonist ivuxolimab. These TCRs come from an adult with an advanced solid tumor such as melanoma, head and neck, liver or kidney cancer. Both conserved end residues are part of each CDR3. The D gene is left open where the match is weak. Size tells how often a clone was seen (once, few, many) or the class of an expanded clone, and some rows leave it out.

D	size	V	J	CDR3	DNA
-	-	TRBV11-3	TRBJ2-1	CASSLGYEQFF	TGTGCCAGCAGCCTAGGGTATGAGCAGTTCTTC
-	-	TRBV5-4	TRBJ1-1	CASSLDTGRETEAFF	TGTGCCAGCAGCTTGGATACGGGGCGGGAAACTGAAGCTTTCTTT
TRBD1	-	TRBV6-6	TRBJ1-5	CASSQRTGGHLPQHF	TGTGCCAGCAGCCAGAGGACAGGGGGTCATCTCCCCCAGCATTTT
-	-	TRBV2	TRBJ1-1	CASSYDRNLEAFF	TGTGCCAGCAGTTATGACAGGAACCTCGAAGCTTTCTTT
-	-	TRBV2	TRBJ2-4	CASKGDEFRNIQYF	TGTGCCAGCAAGGGTGATGAGTTTAGAAACATTCAGTACTTC
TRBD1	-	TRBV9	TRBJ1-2	CASSLQGDDGYTF	TGTGCCAGCAGCCTCCAGGGGGACGATGGCTACACCTTC
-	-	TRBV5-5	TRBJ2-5	CASSLVGGHETQYF	TGTGCCAGCAGCTTGGTCGGGGGGCATGAGACCCAGTACTTC
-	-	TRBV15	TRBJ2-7	CATSREGYEQYF	TGTGCCACCAGCAGAGAGGGCTACGAGCAGTACTTC
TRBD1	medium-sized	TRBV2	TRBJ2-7	CASTPGTDYEQYF	TGTGCCAGCACTCCCGGGACAGACTACGAGCAGTACTTC
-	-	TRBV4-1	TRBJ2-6	CASSQDATTARRSGANVLTF	TGCGCCAGCAGCCAAGATGCGACAACGGCCCGACGCTCTGGGGCCAACGTCCTGACTTTC
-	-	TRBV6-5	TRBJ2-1	CASSYSRFVNEQFF	TGTGCCAGCAGTTACTCGAGGTTCGTTAATGAGCAGTTCTTC
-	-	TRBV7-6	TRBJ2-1	CASSDPGNNEQFF	TGTGCCAGCAGCGACCCGGGGAACAATGAGCAGTTCTTC
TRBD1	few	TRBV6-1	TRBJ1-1	CASSVIQGPEAFF	TGTGCCAGCAGTGTGATACAGGGGCCTGAAGCTTTCTTT
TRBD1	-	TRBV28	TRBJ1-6	CASSSGPGGPNSPLHF	TGTGCCAGCAGTTCCGGACCAGGGGGGCCAAATTCACCCCTCCACTTT
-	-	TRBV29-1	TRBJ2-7	CSVAEAKRPYEQYF	TGCAGCGTTGCTGAGGCCAAACGTCCCTACGAGCAGTACTTC
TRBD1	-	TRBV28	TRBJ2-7	CASSLRGQGRNEQYF	TGTGCCAGCAGCCTCCGAGGACAGGGGAGGAACGAGCAGTACTTC
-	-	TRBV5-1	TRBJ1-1	CASSFGERHITEAFF	TGCGCCAGCAGCTTTGGGGAGCGGCATATCACTGAAGCTTTCTTT
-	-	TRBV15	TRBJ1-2	CATSRGPAFYGYTF	TGTGCCACCAGCAGAGGGCCAGCCTTCTATGGCTACACCTTC
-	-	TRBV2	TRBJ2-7	CASSEASLLGQYF	TGTGCCAGCAGTGAAGCTAGTCTTCTAGGGCAGTACTTC
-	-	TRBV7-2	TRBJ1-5	CASSLTTVGGQPQHF	TGTGCCAGCAGCTTAACGACAGTGGGTGGCCAGCCCCAGCATTTT
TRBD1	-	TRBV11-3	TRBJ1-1	CASSPGTGTTEAFF	TGTGCCAGCAGCCCGGGGACAGGGACCACTGAAGCTTTCTTT
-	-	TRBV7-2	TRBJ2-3	CASSLAQGPDTQYF	TGTGCCAGCAGCTTAGCACAGGGCCCAGATACGCAGTATTTT
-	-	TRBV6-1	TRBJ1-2	CASKGETNYGYTF	TGTGCCAGCAAGGGAGAAACTAACTATGGCTACACCTTC
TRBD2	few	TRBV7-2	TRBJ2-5	CASTRGEAGGRETQYF	TGTGCCAGCACCCGGGGAGAAGCGGGAGGTAGAGAGACCCAGTACTTC
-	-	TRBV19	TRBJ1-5	CASSIVMGLGNQPQHF	TGTGCCAGTAGTATAGTGATGGGTCTCGGCAATCAGCCCCAGCATTTT